Below, 26 T cell receptor beta chains from the same sample are listed, as sequenced in a study of blood T cell repertoires in COVID-19. Clones were sequenced by immunoSEQ multiplex PCR, and TCRdb holds only the in-frame ones, with some missing. The sample lists under 200,000 clones, around 90% occurring once. Input material: peripheral blood. These receptors all come from a man between 45 and 60 years old with acute or convalescent COVID-19.

J is TRBJ1-1 and V is TRBV9; D is undetermined. The germline V gene encodes CDR1 SGDLS and CDR2 YYNGEE. The CDR3 sequence is 14 residues long. Trimming left V 1 base short and J 1 base short, with 8 bases between. This CDR3 reads CASSVSSQNTEAFF. For the CDR3, the DNA is TGTGCCAGCAGCGTAAGTTCACAGAACACTGAAGCTTTCTTT.

This sequence joins TRBV28 and TRBJ1-1, with D tentatively TRBD1 (5 bases). CDR3 length: 13 amino acids. CDR1 and CDR2 (germline): MDHEN, SYDVKM. Trimming cost V 5 bases and J 1 base, with 8 bases left between them. The CDR3 loop is CASSDSTNTEAFF. DNA for the CDR3: TGTGCCAGCAGTGACAGTACGAACACTGAAGCTTTCTTT. The whole variable domain, remainder taken from reference TRBV28 and TRBJ1-1, is DVKVTQSSRYLVKRTGEKVFLECVQDMDHENMFWYRQDPGLGLRLIYFSYDVKMKEKGDIPEGYSVSREKKERFSLILESASTNQTSMYLCASSDSTNTEAFFGQGTRLTVV.

This clone has only one observation. The CDR3: CASSLRGGGGTEAFF. CDR3 DNA: TGTGCCAGCAGCCTAAGGGGGGGAGGTGGGACTGAAGCTTTCTTT. The chain carries TRBV3-1 (or the pseudogene TRBV3-2) and TRBJ1-1, with a weak D call TRBD1 (6 bases). The CDR3 has 15 residues. The V gene's germline CDR1 is LGHDT and CDR2 YNNKEL (reference sequence). The germline V and J ends were trimmed by 4 bases and 5 bases, with 17 bases remaining between them.

The rearrangement uses TRBV28 and TRBJ1-5; the D gene is possibly TRBD1 (5 bases). V lost 7 bases and J lost 5, with 21 bases in between. CDR1 is MDHEN, CDR2 SYDVKM, per germline. CDR3 length: 16 residues. In DNA form, the CDR3 reads TGTGCCAGCATCCCCGGGTCCGGGGGATTCGATCAGCCCCAGCATTTT. Protein: CASIPGSGGFDQPQHF.

CDR3 sequence (DNA): TGTGCCATCAGTGAGTCGGGGACAGGAGAATTCCAGCCCCAGCATTTT. The encoded protein is CAISESGTGEFQPQHF. The genes are TRBV10-3 and TRBJ1-5, with TRBD1 matching over 8 bases. The CDR3 has 16 amino acids. J lost 7 bases, V lost 0 bases, and 8 bases had no gene match. The germline V gene has CDR1 ENHRY and CDR2 SYGVKD.

V usage is TRBV3-1 (or the pseudogene TRBV3-2) and J usage is TRBJ2-6; 7 nucleotides match TRBD1. The CDR3 sequence is 15 residues long. From germline, CDR1 is LGHDT and CDR2 YNNKEL (reference sequence). Unmatched junction bases numbered 5, after V lost 4 bases and J lost 5 bases. The chain's CDR3 is CASSPDRARANVLTF. The CDR3 bases are TGTGCCAGCAGCCCTGACAGGGCTAGGGCCAACGTCCTGACTTTC.

J is TRBJ2-7 and V is TRBV5-4; D possibly corresponds to TRBD2 (5 bases). Germline CDR1 is SGHNT and CDR2 is YYREEE (reference sequence). This CDR3 spans 13 amino acids. V lost 0 bases and J lost 5, with 9 bases in between. The CDR3 here is CASSLVEVHEQYF. The CDR3 DNA reads TGTGCCAGCAGCTTGGTGGAGGTGCACGAGCAGTACTTC.

Only one count was recorded for this clone. The junction differs from germline at one of its ends, possibly a read error. The V and J genes are TRBV20-1 and TRBJ2-1; a weak D match, TRBD2 (6 bases). Germline assignment: CDR1 DFQATT and CDR2 SNEGSKA (reference sequence). The CDR3 has 10 amino acids. For the CDR3, the DNA is TGCAGTGCCAGAGCGGGTGAGCAGTTCTTC. Encoded protein: CSARAGEQFF.

This CDR3 is CASSSTGGSEKLFF. CDR3 bases: TGTGCCAGCAGCTCTACAGGGGGCAGCGAAAAACTGTTTTTT. The chain recombines TRBV28 with TRBJ1-4, with TRBD1 matching 9 bases. CDR3 length equals 14 residues. CDR1 and CDR2 from the germline V gene are MDHEN and SYDVKM. The V segment lost 6 bases and the J segment 8 bases; nucleotides outside the gene matches: 7.

The rearrangement links TRBV6-1 to TRBJ1-3; D call uncertain. V lost 1 base and J lost 0, with 13 bases in between. From germline, CDR1 is MNHNS and CDR2 SASEGT. The CDR3 runs to 17 residues. CDR3 DNA sequence: TGTGCCAGCAGTGAAGTAGGTGGGAGACCCTCTGGAAACACCATATATTTT. Its protein is CASSEVGGRPSGNTIYF.

The chain recombines TRBV10-2 with TRBJ2-5; 9 bases map to TRBD2. The V and J ends lost 6 bases and 4 bases, in that order; junction bases with no gene match: 6. The CDR3 runs to 14 residues. Germline loops: CDR1 WSHSY, CDR2 SAAADI. The DNA for the CDR3 is TGCGCCAGCAGGTTAGCGGGAGTTGGAGAGACCCAGTACTTC. Protein: CASRLAGVGETQYF.

The chain combines TRBV20-1 with TRBJ1-1; maybe TRBD1 (5 bases). Deletions cut 1 base from V and 11 bases from J, with 11 bases between. This CDR3 region has 11 residues. Germline V gene data show CDR1 as DFQATT and CDR2 as SNEGSKA (reference sequence). The CDR3 nucleotides are TGCAGTGCTAGAGGACTCAGGGATGCTTTCTTT. It encodes CSARGLRDAFF.

This sequence joins TRBV27 and TRBJ2-2; TRBD1 is a possible D gene (5 bases). The CDR3 runs to 14 residues. Trimming took off 4 bases at V and 6 bases at J, with 12 bases between the two ends. CDR1 and CDR2 from the germline V gene are MNHEY and SMNVEV (reference sequence). CDR3 nucleotide sequence: TGTGCCAGCAGTTCCACCTGGGGCGCCGGGGAGCTGTTTTTT. It translates to CASSSTWGAGELFF.

The rearrangement joins TRBV6-6 to TRBJ2-1; the match to TRBD2 covers 7 bases. V trimming: 7 bases; J trimming: 5 bases; junction bases outside the gene matches: 8. In germline, CDR1 is MNHNY, CDR2 SVGAGI (reference sequence). This CDR3 is built from 14 residues. CDR3 sequence (DNA): TGTGCCAGCACTCCCGCTAGCGGTAACAATGAGCAGTTCTTC. Its protein is CASTPASGNNEQFF.

The V call is TRBV5-4, the J call TRBJ1-3, with D possibly TRBD1 on 5 matching bases. The V gene's germline CDR1 is SGHNT and CDR2 YYREEE (reference sequence). CDR3 length: 14 amino acids. Trimming removed 0 bases at V and 3 bases at J, with 7 bases between. Here the CDR3 reads CASSLGGGGNTIYF. The CDR3 DNA reads TGTGCCAGCAGCTTGGGGGGCGGTGGAAACACCATATATTTT.

The V and J genes are TRBV11-2 and TRBJ2-7; TRBD1 aligns across 8 bases. The V gene's germline CDR1 is SGHAT and CDR2 FQNNGV. V lost 3 bases and J lost 2; bases outside the gene matches: 6. CDR3 length equals 15 residues. The DNA for the CDR3 is TGTGCCAGCAGCTTCGTTAGGACAGGGACCTACGAGCAGTACTTC. Residues: CASSFVRTGTYEQYF.

This clone was found a few times. V and J are TRBV7-8 and TRBJ2-2, with 9 bases matching TRBD2. CDR1 is SGHVS, CDR2 FQNEAQ, per germline. V was pared by 5 bases and J by 7 bases, with 14 bases of the junction left unmatched. The CDR3 has 17 amino acids. CDR3 bases: TGTGCCAGCAGCCTGAAACCTCCGGGACTAGCTATCGGGGAGCTGTTTTTT. Translating gives CASSLKPPGLAIGELFF.

About this clone itself: This sample includes further DNA sequences coding for the same CDR3. J is TRBJ1-1 and V is TRBV3-1 (or the pseudogene TRBV3-2), with D possibly TRBD1 on 6 matching bases. Germline V lookup: CDR1 LGHDT, CDR2 YNNKEL (reference sequence). Trimming removed 3 bases from V and 4 bases from J, with 9 bases in between. The CDR3 has 13 residues. The CDR3 sequence is CASSQGAGTEAFF. The CDR3 DNA reads as TGTGCCAGCAGCCAGGGGGCGGGCACTGAAGCTTTCTTT.

The gene calls are TRBV28 and TRBJ2-5; D is unresolved. The CDR3 loop spans 15 amino acids. V shed 3 bases and J shed 4 bases, with 15 bases lying between them. In germline, CDR1 is MDHEN, CDR2 SYDVKM. The CDR3 nucleotides are TGTGCCAGCAGTTTCTCGGGTTCCGGAAGAGAGACCCAGTACTTC. Its protein is CASSFSGSGRETQYF.

The chain combines TRBV14 with TRBJ2-1; 7 nucleotides align to TRBD2. With 0 bases clipped from V and 8 bases from J, the junction kept 16 bases outside the gene matches. The CDR3 has 18 amino acids. Germline V gene data show CDR1 as SGHDN and CDR2 as FVKESK. The CDR3 DNA sequence: TGTGCCAGCAGCCAAGACGTTTTCAGCGGGACGTTTTTGGATGAGCAGTTCTTC. It is translated as CASSQDVFSGTFLDEQFF.

The genes are TRBV5-3 and TRBJ1-3; D remains ambiguous. TRBV5-3 is annotated as an ORF whose role is uncertain. This CDR3 has 15 residues. The V gene lost 0 bases and the J gene lost 0 bases, with 7 bases spanning the gap. In DNA, the CDR3 is TGTGCCAGAAGCTTGGGCCCGGGCTCTGGAAACACCATATATTTT. Its translation: CARSLGPGSGNTIYF.

CDR3 bases: TGTGCCAGCAGCTTCAGGGACAGGGGCGCTAACACTGAAGCTTTCTTT. It codes for CASSFRDRGANTEAFF. V gene TRBV7-9 combines with J gene TRBJ1-1, with 10 bases matching TRBD1. Trimming removed 3 bases from V and 2 bases from J; junction bases left unmatched: 6. The CDR3 is made up of 16 amino acids. CDR1 is SEHNR, CDR2 FQNEAQ, per germline (reference sequence).

The chain employs TRBV12-5 and TRBJ2-3; 7 nucleotides match TRBD2. Trimming removed 6 bases from V and 2 bases from J; junction bases left unmatched: 2. CDR1 LGHNT and CDR2 FRNRAP come from the germline V gene. The CDR3 contains 13 residues. The CDR3 coding sequence is TGTGCTAGTGGCCGGGAGGCCACAGATACGCAGTATTTT. It specifies CASGREATDTQYF.

This clone was observed once. The rearrangement joins TRBV7-2 to TRBJ1-2; unclear D gene. Germline V lookup: CDR1 SGHTA, CDR2 FQGNSA. Trimming removed 5 bases at V and 2 bases at J, with 15 bases between. CDR3 length equals 15 residues. This chain's CDR3 is CASSTVGRKNYGYTF. DNA of the CDR3: TGTGCCAGCAGCACAGTAGGTCGGAAAAACTATGGCTACACCTTC.

This clone was seen more than once but under ten times. The chain employs TRBV4-1 and TRBJ2-2, with 9 bases that match TRBD1. The CDR3 contains 17 residues. With V trimmed by 0 bases and J by 4 bases, 6 bases remained unmatched. Germline lookup yields CDR1 MGHRA and CDR2 YSYEKL. The DNA for the CDR3 is TGCGCCAGCAGCCAAGATGGGACAGGGCTCGGCACCGGGGAGCTGTTTTTT. Protein: CASSQDGTGLGTGELFF.

The chain combines TRBV5-1 with TRBJ1-5; D remains ambiguous. The V end lost 1 base, the J end lost 0 bases, and 11 bases lay between the germline ends. Germline lookup yields CDR1 SGHRS and CDR2 YFSETQ. The CDR3 is made up of 16 amino acids. CDR3: CASSLLGSYSNQPQHF. The DNA for the CDR3 is TGCGCCAGCAGCTTGTTGGGCTCCTATAGCAATCAGCCCCAGCATTTT.